This TCR beta chain was sequenced for a study of CD8 T cells in Susac syndrome. An input of 0.5 to 1 ug of RNA was subjected to reverse transcription using random hexamers. Using its own MiXCR run on the immunoSEQ multiplex PCR reads, TCRdb lists one record per CDR3 protein. This sample has 240,000 or so distinct CDR3 sequences, with 90% to 96% found just once. This CDR3 has 14 residues. The germline CDR1 and CDR2 sequences are PRHDT and FYEKMQ (reference sequence). The V end lost 5 bases, the J end lost 9 bases, and 14 bases lay between the germline ends. The J gene is TRBJ2-6, the V gene TRBV13; D remains ambiguous. This receptor was taken from a human donor with Susac syndrome. The sequencing input was CD4+ T cells from PBMCs. CDR3 nucleotides: TGTGCCAGCAGCCCCCAAACGAAGGTCAACGTCCTGACTTTC. Translated: CASSPQTKVNVLTF.